A selection of T cell receptor beta chains follows, all from one sample in a study of blood T cell repertoires in COVID-19. The data were produced by immunoSEQ multiplex PCR, yet TCRdb's version contains in-frame clones alone and is incomplete. Of about 400,000 clones listed, 87% were seen once; the top ten hold about 2.1%. Sequencing was performed on PBMCs or T cells enriched from blood (not recorded which). These TCRs come from a woman aged 18-30 years with acute COVID-19. CDR3s include the opening cysteine and the closing phenylalanine or tryptophan. Each record gives: V gene, D gene, J gene, clone size, CDR3 protein, CDR3 DNA. A D gene is named only where the DNA matches it firmly. Rows may omit the clone size; those that give it use once, few, many or a size class.

v_gene: TRBV19
d_gene: TRBD1
j_gene: TRBJ2-7
abundance: -
CDR3aa: CASSTPGQGVNEQYF
CDR3nt: TGTGCCAGTAGTACTCCGGGACAGGGGGTAAACGAGCAGTACTTC

v_gene: TRBV29-1
d_gene: -
j_gene: TRBJ1-4
abundance: -
CDR3aa: CSVPGGEKLFF
CDR3nt: TGCAGCGTTCCCGGGGGGGAAAAACTGTTTTTT

v_gene: TRBV20-1
d_gene: -
j_gene: TRBJ2-1
abundance: -
CDR3aa: CSAREQQFF
CDR3nt: TGCAGTGCTAGAGAACAACAGTTCTTC

v_gene: TRBV4-3
d_gene: -
j_gene: TRBJ1-4
abundance: -
CDR3aa: CASSQDTGVNEKLFF
CDR3nt: TGCGCCAGCAGCCAAGATACCGGAGTTAATGAAAAACTGTTTTTT

v_gene: TRBV11-2
d_gene: TRBD1
j_gene: TRBJ1-2
abundance: -
CDR3aa: CASSLMGQGYGYTF
CDR3nt: TGTGCCAGCAGCTTAATGGGACAGGGATATGGCTACACCTTC

v_gene: TRBV28
d_gene: TRBD1
j_gene: TRBJ1-1
abundance: -
CDR3aa: CASIPGQGATEAFF
CDR3nt: TGTGCCAGCATCCCCGGACAGGGAGCCACTGAAGCTTTCTTT

v_gene: TRBV11-1
d_gene: -
j_gene: TRBJ1-6
abundance: -
CDR3aa: CASREGRNNSPLHF
CDR3nt: TGTGCCAGTCGGGAAGGACGGAATAATTCACCCCTCCACTTT

v_gene: TRBV18
d_gene: TRBD1
j_gene: TRBJ1-1
abundance: -
CDR3aa: CASSPALDRGVEAFF
CDR3nt: TGTGCCAGCTCACCGGCTTTGGACAGGGGCGTTGAAGCTTTCTTT

v_gene: TRBV5-1
d_gene: -
j_gene: TRBJ2-2
abundance: -
CDR3aa: CASSLVQGEVTGELFF
CDR3nt: TGCGCCAGCAGCTTGGTACAGGGTGAGGTGACCGGGGAGCTGTTTTTT

v_gene: TRBV12-5
d_gene: -
j_gene: TRBJ1-2
abundance: -
CDR3aa: CASGLGVSYGYTF
CDR3nt: TGTGCTAGTGGTTTGGGAGTCTCTTATGGCTACACCTTC

v_gene: TRBV6-5
d_gene: TRBD1
j_gene: TRBJ1-2
abundance: -
CDR3aa: CASSYFRLGQNYGYTF
CDR3nt: TGTGCCAGCAGTTATTTCCGGTTGGGACAGAACTATGGCTACACCTTC

v_gene: TRBV7-2
d_gene: TRBD1
j_gene: TRBJ1-6
abundance: -
CDR3aa: CASSLRGQGDSPLHF
CDR3nt: TGTGCCAGCAGCCTAAGGGGACAGGGGGATTCACCCCTCCACTTT

v_gene: TRBV30
d_gene: -
j_gene: TRBJ1-2
abundance: -
CDR3aa: CACRRVGSYGYTF
CDR3nt: TGTGCCTGCCGCAGGGTTGGCAGCTATGGCTACACCTTC

v_gene: TRBV6-5
d_gene: TRBD1
j_gene: TRBJ2-7
abundance: -
CDR3aa: CASRGDRGLSREQYF
CDR3nt: TGTGCCAGCAGGGGGGACAGGGGGCTGAGTCGCGAGCAGTACTTC

v_gene: TRBV11-2
d_gene: -
j_gene: TRBJ1-2
abundance: -
CDR3aa: CASSLSGKGYGYTF
CDR3nt: TGTGCCAGCAGCTTGTCAGGGAAAGGCTATGGCTACACCTTC

v_gene: TRBV10-3
d_gene: TRBD1
j_gene: TRBJ1-6
abundance: -
CDR3aa: CAISERGTGQVPLHF
CDR3nt: TGTGCCATCAGTGAGCGGGGGACAGGTCAGGTACCCCTCCACTTT

v_gene: TRBV13
d_gene: -
j_gene: TRBJ1-4
abundance: -
CDR3aa: CASNSGPGEKLFF
CDR3nt: TGTGCCAGCAACAGCGGGCCCGGGGAAAAACTGTTTTTT

v_gene: TRBV7-9
d_gene: -
j_gene: TRBJ2-5
abundance: -
CDR3aa: CASSSTGNQETQYF
CDR3nt: TGTGCCAGCAGCTCCACAGGGAACCAAGAGACCCAGTACTTC

v_gene: TRBV28
d_gene: -
j_gene: TRBJ1-1
abundance: -
CDR3aa: CASSSPLAVTEAFF
CDR3nt: TGTGCCAGCAGTTCCCCCCTGGCAGTTACTGAAGCTTTCTTT

v_gene: TRBV5-1
d_gene: TRBD1
j_gene: TRBJ1-1
abundance: -
CDR3aa: CASSTQQGAGTEAFF
CDR3nt: TGCGCCAGCAGCACCCAACAGGGGGCAGGCACTGAAGCTTTCTTT

v_gene: TRBV5-8
d_gene: TRBD1
j_gene: TRBJ1-6
abundance: few
CDR3aa: CASSSGQVGSPLHF
CDR3nt: TGTGCCAGCAGCTCCGGACAGGTCGGTTCACCCCTCCACTTT

v_gene: TRBV9
d_gene: -
j_gene: TRBJ2-1
abundance: -
CDR3aa: CASSVMGGPSSYNEQFF
CDR3nt: TGTGCCAGCAGCGTAATGGGAGGTCCTAGCTCCTACAATGAGCAGTTCTTC

v_gene: TRBV3-1/TRBV3-2
d_gene: TRBD2
j_gene: TRBJ2-3
abundance: few
CDR3aa: CASSQGTSGTDTQYF
CDR3nt: TGTGCCAGCAGCCAAGGGACTAGCGGCACAGATACGCAGTATTTT

v_gene: TRBV24-1
d_gene: TRBD1
j_gene: TRBJ1-2
abundance: -
CDR3aa: CATSEGRGETYGYTF
CDR3nt: TGTGCCACCAGTGAAGGCAGGGGGGAGACCTATGGCTACACCTTC

v_gene: TRBV4-3
d_gene: TRBD2
j_gene: TRBJ2-7
abundance: -
CDR3aa: CASSPSSGAISYEQYF
CDR3nt: TGCGCCAGCAGCCCCTCTAGCGGAGCCATCTCCTACGAGCAGTACTTC

v_gene: TRBV7-9
d_gene: TRBD1
j_gene: TRBJ2-7
abundance: -
CDR3aa: CASSNPGQGAYEQYF
CDR3nt: TGTGCCAGCAGTAACCCGGGACAGGGGGCCTACGAGCAGTACTTC